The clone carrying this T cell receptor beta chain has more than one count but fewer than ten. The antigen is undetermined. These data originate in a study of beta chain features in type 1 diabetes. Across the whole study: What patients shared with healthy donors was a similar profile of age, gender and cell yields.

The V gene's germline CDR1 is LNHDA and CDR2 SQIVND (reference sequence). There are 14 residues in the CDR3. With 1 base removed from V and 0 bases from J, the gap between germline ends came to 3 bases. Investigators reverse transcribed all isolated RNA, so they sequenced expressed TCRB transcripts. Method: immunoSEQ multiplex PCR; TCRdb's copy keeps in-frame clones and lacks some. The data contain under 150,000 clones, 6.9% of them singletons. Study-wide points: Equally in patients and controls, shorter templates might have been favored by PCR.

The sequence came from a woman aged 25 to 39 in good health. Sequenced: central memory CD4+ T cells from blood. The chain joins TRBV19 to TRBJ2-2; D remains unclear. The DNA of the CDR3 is TGTGCCAGTAGTATAGCTTCGAACACCGGGGAGCTGTTTTTT. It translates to CASSIASNTGELFF.